This is a list of T cell receptor beta chains from one sample in a study of tumor-infiltrating lymphocytes in primary liver carcinoma. TCRdb re-called the multiplex PCR reads with MiXCR, one entry per CDR3 protein. Of some 87,000 distinct CDR3 sequences in the sample, less than 75% were seen once. The specimen was tumor-adjacent normal liver tissue. These receptors were taken from a man in his forties or fifties with primary liver carcinoma and hepatitis B virus infection. Both conserved end residues are part of each CDR3. The order of the fields is CDR3 protein, CDR3 DNA, V gene, clone size, D gene, J gene. A D gene is named only where the DNA matches it firmly. Clone size is not always given. Where it is, it says once, few, many or a class for expanded clones.

CDR3: CTSSRAAAVNIQYF
DNA: TGTACCAGCAGCCGGGCAGCGGCTGTCAACATTCAGTACTTC
V: TRBV11-2
size: NA
D: NA
J: TRBJ2-4

CDR3: CASSDRGAEKLFF
DNA: TGCGCCAGTTCTGATCGGGGGGCAGAGAAACTGTTTTTT
V: TRBV4-1
size: NA
D: NA
J: TRBJ1-4

CDR3: CASSLAGSEQFF
DNA: TGTGCTAGCAGCTTGGCGGGGAGTGAGCAGTTCTTC
V: TRBV11-2
size: NA
D: NA
J: TRBJ2-1

CDR3: CASSQGLRYSNQPKHF
DNA: TGCGCCAGCAGCCAAGGTCTGCGATATAGCAATCAGCCCAAGCATTTT
V: TRBV4-1
size: NA
D: NA
J: TRBJ1-5

CDR3: CTSTLEYTEAFF
DNA: TGTACCAGCACCTTAGAGTACACTGAAGCTTTCTTT
V: TRBV11-2
size: NA
D: NA
J: TRBJ1-1

CDR3: CASSGGVPPAFF
DNA: TGTGCCAGCAGTGGAGGGGTTCCTCCAGCTTTCTTT
V: TRBV6-1
size: few
D: NA
J: TRBJ1-1

CDR3: CASSLGSNTEAFF
DNA: TGTGCCAGCAGCTTAGGATCTAACACTGAAGCTTTCTTT
V: TRBV5-5
size: NA
D: NA
J: TRBJ1-1

CDR3: CAWSRGGSTDTQYF
DNA: TGTGCCTGGAGCCGAGGGGGGAGCACAGATACGCAGTATTTT
V: TRBV30
size: NA
D: NA
J: TRBJ2-3

CDR3: CASSPSPGSDQFF
DNA: TGCGCCAGCAGCCCCTCCCCCGGGTCGGATCAGTTCTTC
V: TRBV4-1
size: NA
D: NA
J: TRBJ2-1

CDR3: CASSRDLGDTQYF
DNA: TGCGCCAGCAGTAGGGACTTGGGAGATACGCAGTATTTT
V: TRBV10-1
size: many
D: NA
J: TRBJ2-3

CDR3: CATSRTGTADYEQYF
DNA: TGTGCCACCAGCAGAACCGGGACTGCAGACTACGAGCAGTACTTC
V: TRBV15
size: NA
D: NA
J: TRBJ2-7

CDR3: CASSLSRSGQGRNTIYF
DNA: TGTGCCAGCAGTTTATCCAGAAGCGGACAGGGGCGAAACACCATATATTTT
V: TRBV28
size: NA
D: TRBD1
J: TRBJ1-3

CDR3: CAGSQRADITDTQYF
DNA: TGTGCCGGCAGCCAGCGAGCGGATATCACAGATACACAGTATTTT
V: TRBV4-2
size: NA
D: NA
J: TRBJ2-3

CDR3: CARSRRGLAVSYEQYF
DNA: TGTGCCAGGAGCCGTCGCGGGCTTGCGGTCTCCTACGAGCAGTACTTC
V: TRBV6-5
size: NA
D: NA
J: TRBJ2-7

CDR3: CASSQEQGARETQYF
DNA: TGTGCCAGCAGCCAAGAACAGGGGGCAAGGGAGACCCAGTACTTC
V: TRBV4-2
size: NA
D: TRBD1
J: TRBJ2-5

CDR3: CASNLGTPERFYEQYF
DNA: TGTGCCAGTAACTTAGGGACCCCGGAAAGGTTCTACGAGCAGTACTTC
V: TRBV11-2
size: NA
D: NA
J: TRBJ2-7

CDR3: CATSDPGGRPQHF
DNA: TGTGCCACCAGTGACCCAGGGGGACGGCCCCAGCATTTT
V: TRBV24-1
size: NA
D: TRBD1
J: TRBJ1-5

CDR3: CASSPRFPGYHEQLF
DNA: TGTGCCAGCAGCCCAAGGTTCCCCGGGTACCATGAGCAGTTATTC
V: TRBV11-1
size: NA
D: NA
J: TRBJ2-1

CDR3: CSGAGGIYNEQFF
DNA: TGCAGCGGAGCGGGAGGTATCTACAATGAGCAGTTCTTC
V: TRBV29-1
size: many
D: TRBD2
J: TRBJ2-1

CDR3: CASRSRDSAHQETQYF
DNA: TGTGCCAGCAGATCCCGGGACTCGGCCCACCAAGAGACCCAGTACTTC
V: TRBV11-2
size: hyperexpanded
D: NA
J: TRBJ2-5

CDR3: CATSEWTGAEQYF
DNA: TGTGCCACCAGTGAGTGGACAGGGGCCGAGCAGTACTTC
V: TRBV6-1
size: NA
D: TRBD1
J: TRBJ2-7

CDR3: CVSIVTPITGQFF
DNA: TGTGTCAGCATCGTTACACCGATAACGGGGCAGTTCTTC
V: TRBV6-1
size: few
D: NA
J: TRBJ2-1

CDR3: CASSYVVDGTDTQYF
DNA: TGTGCCAGCAGTTACGTCGTGGACGGCACTGATACGCAGTATTTT
V: TRBV6-6
size: NA
D: NA
J: TRBJ2-3

CDR3: CASSPGQIDAFF
DNA: TGTGCCAGCAGCCCTGGACAGATCGATGCTTTCTTT
V: TRBV11-2
size: NA
D: NA
J: TRBJ1-1

CDR3: CASSTGRQDTEAFF
DNA: TGCGCCAGCAGCACGGGACGCCAGGACACTGAAGCTTTCTTT
V: TRBV5-1
size: few
D: NA
J: TRBJ1-1

CDR3: CASSYSGLAGVYKEQFF
DNA: TGTGCCAGCAGTTACTCGGGACTAGCAGGGGTCTACAAAGAGCAGTTCTTC
V: TRBV6-2/TRBV6-3
size: NA
D: TRBD2
J: TRBJ2-1

CDR3: CSAPSGVTTVELFF
DNA: TGTAGCGCCCCCTCTGGGGTGACCACCGTGGAGCTGTTTTTT
V: TRBV29-1
size: NA
D: NA
J: TRBJ2-2

CDR3: CASSLADSHNEQFF
DNA: TGTGCCAGCAGCCTAGCGGACTCCCACAATGAGCAGTTCTTC
V: TRBV11-2
size: NA
D: TRBD2
J: TRBJ2-1

CDR3: CSVEPGLGSEQFF
DNA: TGCAGCGTTGAACCGGGACTAGGTAGTGAGCAGTTCTTC
V: TRBV29-1
size: many
D: TRBD2
J: TRBJ2-1

CDR3: CDSSLRGPGRENEQFF
DNA: TGTGACAGCAGCTTACGAGGGCCCGGGAGAGAAAATGAGCAGTTCTTC
V: TRBV11-2
size: NA
D: NA
J: TRBJ2-1

CDR3: CTSSLGGGPPAKNIQYF
DNA: TGTACCAGTAGCTTAGGGGGCGGCCCCCCGGCCAAAAACATTCAGTACTTC
V: TRBV11-2
size: NA
D: TRBD1
J: TRBJ2-4

CDR3: CASSLDKGSLWETQHF
DNA: TGTGCCAGCAGCTTAGATAAAGGATCTCTATGGGAGACTCAGCACTTC
V: TRBV11-2
size: NA
D: NA
J: TRBJ2-5

CDR3: CASSLSSPGSYEQYF
DNA: TGTGCCAGCAGCTTAAGTAGTCCTGGCTCCTACGAGCAGTATTTC
V: TRBV11-2
size: NA
D: NA
J: TRBJ2-7

CDR3: CASSLTVGAYERYF
DNA: TGTGCCAGCAGCTTAACCGTCGGAGCCTACGAGCGGTACTTT
V: TRBV11-2
size: NA
D: NA
J: TRBJ2-7

CDR3: CSVVGQEETQYF
DNA: TGCAGCGTTGTTGGGCAGGAAGAGACCCAGTACTTC
V: TRBV29-1
size: many
D: NA
J: TRBJ2-5